This T cell receptor beta chain was identified in a study of CDR3 diversity in severe acne. The CDR3 has 19 amino acids. Germline V gene sequence: CDR1 ENHRY, CDR2 SYGVKD. V shed 2 bases, J shed 1 base, and the junction held 5 bases outside the gene matches. TCRdb re-called the PCR reads with MiXCR, one entry per CDR3 protein. The sample has over 90,000 distinct CDR3 sequences, roughly half seen once. The V call is TRBV10-3, the J call TRBJ2-2; 15 bases align to TRBD2. The sample taken for sequencing was blood. The TCR sequence derives from a male donor with acne. The CDR3 DNA sequence: TGTGCCATCAGTGAGGGACTAGCGGGAGGGCCCGAGAACACCGGGGAGCTGTTTTTT. Residues: CAISEGLAGGPENTGELFF.